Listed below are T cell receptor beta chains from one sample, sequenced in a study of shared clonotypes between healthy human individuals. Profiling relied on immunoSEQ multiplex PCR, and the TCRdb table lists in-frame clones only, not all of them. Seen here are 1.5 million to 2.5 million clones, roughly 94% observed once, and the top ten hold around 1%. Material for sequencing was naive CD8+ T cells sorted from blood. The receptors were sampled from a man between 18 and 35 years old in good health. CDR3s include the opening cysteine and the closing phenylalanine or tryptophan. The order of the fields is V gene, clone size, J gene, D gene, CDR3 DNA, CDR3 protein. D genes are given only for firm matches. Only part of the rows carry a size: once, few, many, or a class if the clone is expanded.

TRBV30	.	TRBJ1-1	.	TGTGCCTGGAGTGGGATCGAGGGGGTCACTGAAGCTTTCTTT	CAWSGIEGVTEAFF
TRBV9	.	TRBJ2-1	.	TGTGCCAGTAGTGATGAAGGACAGACCTACAATGAGCAGTTCTTC	CASSDEGQTYNEQFF
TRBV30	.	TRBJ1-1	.	TGTGCCTGGAGTCTGGGTGGCACTGAAGCTTTCTTT	CAWSLGGTEAFF
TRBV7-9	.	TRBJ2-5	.	TGTGCCAGCAGCTTTACCTTTGAGACCCAGTACTTC	CASSFTFETQYF
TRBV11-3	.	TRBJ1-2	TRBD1	TGTGCCAGCAGCTTAGAACCTATCCCACCACAGGGGCCCCATGGCTACACCTTC	CASSLEPIPPQGPHGYTF
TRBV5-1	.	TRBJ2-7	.	TGCGCCAGCAGTTCCAGCGCAAACTACGAGCAGTACTTC	CASSSSANYEQYF
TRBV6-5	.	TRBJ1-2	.	TGTGCCAGCAGTTCCTTCGGGGGAGGGGAGGATGGCTACACCTTC	CASSSFGGGEDGYTF
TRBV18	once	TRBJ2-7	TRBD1	TGTGCCAGCTCACCACCAAAGGGGACAGGGGGCTACGAGCAGTACTTC	CASSPPKGTGGYEQYF
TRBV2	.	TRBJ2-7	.	TGTGCCAGCAGTGTATACGAGCAGTACTTC	CASSVYEQYF
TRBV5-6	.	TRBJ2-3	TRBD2	TGTGCCAGCAGCCTATGGACTAGCGGGAGGGGATCCACAGATACGCAGTATTTT	CASSLWTSGRGSTDTQYF
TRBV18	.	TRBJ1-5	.	TGTGCCAGCTCACCACAGGGTGCGGGCAATCAGCCCCAGCATTTT	CASSPQGAGNQPQHF
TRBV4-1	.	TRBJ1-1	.	TGCGCCAGCAGCCAAGTTAAGGGTCTACCTACTGAAGCTTTCTTT	CASSQVKGLPTEAFF
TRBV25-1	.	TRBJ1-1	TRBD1	TGTGCCAGCAGCCTTGGGACAGGAGCTTTCTTT	CASSLGTGAFF
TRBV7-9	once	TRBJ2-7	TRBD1	TGTGCCAGCAGCCCTACGACAGGGCCACCCTACGAGCAGTACTTC	CASSPTTGPPYEQYF
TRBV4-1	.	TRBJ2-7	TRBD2	TGCGCCAGCAGCCTAGCCGGGACTAGTTCCTACGAGCAGTACTTC	CASSLAGTSSYEQYF
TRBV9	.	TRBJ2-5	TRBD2	TGTGCCAGCACCTTAGCGGGAGCGATGGGAGAGACCCAGTACTTC	CASTLAGAMGETQYF